The T cell receptor beta chain under discussion was sequenced for a study of T cells after yellow fever vaccination. This CDR3 comprises 15 residues. From germline, CDR1 is SQVTM and CDR2 ANQGSEA. Unmatched junction bases numbered 12, after V lost 5 bases and J lost 4 bases. In TCRdb, the 5' RACE reads were re-called with MiXCR into one record per CDR3 protein. The sample contains about 300,000 distinct CDR3 sequences, roughly 4% of which appear only once. The sample holds many counts of this clonotype. The receptor comes from a man aged 18-30 years who received the YFV17D yellow fever vaccine. The starting material was PBMCs, obtained 5 days after the yellow fever booster vaccination. The V gene is TRBV29-1, the J gene TRBJ2-3, with 7 positions matching TRBD2. The CDR3 sequence is CSVWGGQAAADTQYF. The CDR3 DNA reads as TGCAGCGTTTGGGGGGGTCAGGCGGCGGCAGATACGCAGTATTTT.